This T cell receptor (beta chain) was captured in a study of vaccination effects on CD4 cells after COVID-19 (dated by TCRdb to 2022 to 2024). Some background on the complete study: In the ViraFEST assay, PBMC were stimulated with viral peptide pools, and antigen-specific CD4+ T cell clonotypes were then identified by expansion using TCR sequencing. Across the study, the median time from the second dose to post-vaccine sampling was 72 days (range 14 to 241). Altogether, roughly 10 COVID-19 convalescent patients and a few SARS-CoV-2-naive healthy vaccine recipients made up the full study. Cultures from other donors in the study were sequenced using the Oncomine TCR Beta short-read assay on an Illumina iSeq 100. SARS-CoV-2 spike-specific CD4+ TCR repertoires were compared before and after mRNA vaccination in COVID-19 convalescent patients and in infection-naive vaccine recipients. Each well held around 2 million PBMC cultured in IMDM containing around 5.1% human AB serum, approximately 10 IU/ml IL-2 and gentamicin, along with roughly 10 ug/ml peptides.

The receptor library was made with the immunoSEQ multiplex PCR assay. TCR beta CDR3 sequencing was performed on DNA from the cultured, isolated CD4+ T cells. The study's processing was this. Non-productive TCR sequences were removed, reads were trimmed to the CDR3 region, and CDR3s of at least 7 amino acids were retained. Antigen-specific clonotypes were identified with the MANAFEST web app by comparing expansion in peptide wells against reference cultures. To count as positive, a clone had to show expansion at FDR<0.05 compared with the reference and with all other wells, an odds ratio above 5, and a frequency above 0.1% in two replicate wells. Cross-reactive clonotypes were defined as significantly expanded in SARS-CoV-2 spike wells and in at least one common cold coronavirus spike condition. Levenshtein distance calculated with the stringdist R package was used to assess CDR3 similarity, and unrooted trees were constructed with ape in R 3.6.1. TCRdb took over this immuneACCESS table, retaining in-frame rearrangements with V and J assigned. Such tables are incomplete; in checked studies, under half of the missing clones stem from an unresolved V gene, and the remainder is unexplained. V, J and clone size reflect that table, while D and trimming were determined from the DNA. The sample yields about 73,000 clones; 73% were counted once. Of the sample, 2% to 3% falls within the top ten clones.

After approximately eleven days of culture, CD4+ T cells were isolated with the EasySep CD4+ T cell isolation kit. Each participant received two doses of an mRNA SARS-CoV-2 vaccine, either BNT162b2 or mRNA-1273. None of the healthy vaccine recipients had a prior SARS-CoV-2 infection, which was confirmed by nucleocapsid antibody tests that came back negative both before and after vaccination. On days 3 and 7, half of the culture medium was replaced with fresh IL-2-containing medium. Each peptide stimulation condition was cultured in triplicate wells unless otherwise noted. PBMC were separated from whole blood using Ficoll-Paque Plus gradient centrifugation and were then either cryopreserved at -140C or used fresh. Genomic DNA was extracted from cultured CD4+ T cells with the QIAamp micro DNA kit. From its cysteine to its phenylalanine, the CDR3 spans 17 amino acids. Left in the record is the CDR3 DNA by itself, 51 bases read in frame from the first base. Clipping removes 3 bases from V and 4 bases from J, with 8 as the unmatched junction base count. From a lookup of the germline V gene, CDR1 and CDR2 are SNHLY and FYNNEI.

With respect to this clone: The antigen this receptor binds is unknown. Within one base of it there is no much larger clone, and no base qualities were kept.

Summary of the overall study and its limitations: Marked clonal contraction was observed in both infection-induced and vaccine-induced clones at late post-vaccination timepoints, consistent with waning T cell responses. Among healthy vaccine recipients, nearly all vaccine-induced clones were SARS-CoV-2 mono-reactive, and only 1 of 255 was cross-reactive with common cold coronaviruses. Limitations of the study were the small number of convalescent patients and the absence of early post-infection timepoints.

The receptor chain draws on TRBV2 and TRBJ2-6, and TRBD1 aligns with 8 junction nucleotides. This sequence originates from a human donor who received a COVID-19 vaccine. The sample was CD4+ T cells from PBMCs cultured without peptide, taken after COVID-19 vaccination. The DNA reads as follows: TGTGCCAGCAGTGACAGGGGGCGGATCCCCGGGGCCAACGTCCTGACTTTC. Protein translation: CASSDRGRIPGANVLTF.